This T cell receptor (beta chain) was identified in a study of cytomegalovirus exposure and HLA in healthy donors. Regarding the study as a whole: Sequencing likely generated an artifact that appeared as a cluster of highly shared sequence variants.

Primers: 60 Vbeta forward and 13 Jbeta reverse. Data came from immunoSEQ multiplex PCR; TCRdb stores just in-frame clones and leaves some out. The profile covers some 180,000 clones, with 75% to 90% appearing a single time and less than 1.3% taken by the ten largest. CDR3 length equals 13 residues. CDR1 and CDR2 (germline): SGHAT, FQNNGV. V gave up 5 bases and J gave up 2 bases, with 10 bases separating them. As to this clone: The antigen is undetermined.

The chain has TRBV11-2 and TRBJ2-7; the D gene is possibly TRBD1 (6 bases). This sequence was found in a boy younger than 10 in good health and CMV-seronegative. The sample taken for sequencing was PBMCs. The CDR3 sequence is CASSTRTAYEQYF. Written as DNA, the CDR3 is TGTGCCAGCAGCACCCGGACAGCCTACGAGCAGTACTTC.